This T cell receptor (beta chain) was sequenced for a study of T cells in Graves' hyperthyroidism and ophthalmopathy. General study results and limits: Blood also held most thyroid clonotypes expanded beyond 0.001.

Germline V gene data show CDR1 as SGHNT and CDR2 as YENEEA. V gave up 5 bases and J gave up 2 bases, with 15 bases separating them. The CDR3 spans 16 residues. What was amplified from RNA transcripts were TCR beta CDR3 regions. RT-PCR in the first round (using the HTBI primer set) targeted the TCR CDR3. TCRdb re-called the multiplex PCR reads with MiXCR, one entry per CDR3 protein. The table has 250,000 to 300,000 distinct CDR3 sequences, about 19% seen once; the top ten hold 39%. As for this clonotype: Its antigen remains unidentified.

Fresh peripheral blood, 9.5 to 10 ml of it, supplied the PBMCs. This clonotype was sampled from a man in his forties or fifties with Graves' ophthalmopathy. Sequencing was carried out using blood. The chain combines TRBV11-3 with TRBJ2-2; D remains ambiguous. Here the CDR3 DNA reads TGTGCCAGCAGCCGCGTCAGTCCGACAAACACCGGGGAGCTGTTTTTT. This encodes CASSRVSPTNTGELFF.